This T cell receptor beta chain was sequenced in a study of T-cell memory formation after mild COVID-19. The germline V and J ends were trimmed by 4 bases and 3 bases, with 13 bases remaining between them. Germline loops: CDR1 SGHNT, CDR2 YYREEE (reference sequence). The CDR3 runs 14 residues. The authors produced TCR alpha and TCR beta cDNA libraries with sample barcodes and UMIs by 5'RACE using constant-segment primers. One entry per CDR3 protein, called by TCRdb with MiXCR from the 5' RACE reads. The profile covers 350,000 to 500,000 distinct CDR3 sequences, with roughly a quarter appearing a single time and roughly 14% taken by the ten largest.

The sample consisted of PBMCs or a T cell subset sorted from them (not recorded which). This TCR came from an adult woman who had mild COVID-19 (a few samples of this study predate the infection). Cell type and time point are not known. The chain is built from TRBV5-4 and TRBJ1-1; D might be TRBD1 (5 bases). In DNA, the CDR3 is TGTGCCAGCAGCCCGTTCAGGGAAGACACTGAAGCTTTCTTT. It encodes CASSPFREDTEAFF. The whole variable domain, remainder taken from reference TRBV5-4 and TRBJ1-1, is ETGVTQSPTHLIKTRGQQVTLRCSSQSGHNTVSWYQQALGQGPQFIFQYYREEENGRGNFPPRFSGLQFPNYSSELNVNALELDDSALYLCASSPFREDTEAFFGQGTRLTVV.